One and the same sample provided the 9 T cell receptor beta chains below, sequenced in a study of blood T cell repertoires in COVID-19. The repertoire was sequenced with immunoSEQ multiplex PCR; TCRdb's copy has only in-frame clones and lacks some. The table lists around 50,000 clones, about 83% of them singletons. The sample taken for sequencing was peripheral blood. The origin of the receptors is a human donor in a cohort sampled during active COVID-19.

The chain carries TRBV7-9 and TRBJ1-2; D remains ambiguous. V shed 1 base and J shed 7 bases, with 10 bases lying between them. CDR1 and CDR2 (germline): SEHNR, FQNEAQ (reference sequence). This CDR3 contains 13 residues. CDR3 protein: CASSLGAGSGYTF. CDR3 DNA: TGTGCCAGCAGCTTAGGAGCGGGGTCTGGCTACACCTTC.

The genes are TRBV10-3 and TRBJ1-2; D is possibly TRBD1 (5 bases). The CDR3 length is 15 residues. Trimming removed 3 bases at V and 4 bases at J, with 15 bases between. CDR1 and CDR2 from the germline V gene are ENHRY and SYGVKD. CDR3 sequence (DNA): TGTGCCATCAGTGAAGGAGCAGGGCAGAGCTATGGCTACACCTTC. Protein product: CAISEGAGQSYGYTF.

The CDR3: CASSFTRVYTDTQYF. The CDR3 DNA reads TGTGCCAGCAGCTTTACGAGGGTTTACACAGATACGCAGTATTTT. The genes are TRBV5-6 and TRBJ2-3, with D possibly matching TRBD2 (5 bases). V gave up 2 bases and J gave up 2 bases, with 12 bases separating them. Germline lookup yields CDR1 SGHDT and CDR2 YYEEEE. This CDR3 contains 15 residues. The full variable domain, its missing parts supplied by reference TRBV5-6 and TRBJ2-3, is DAGVTQSPTHLIKTRGQQVTLRCSPKSGHDTVSWYQQALGQGPQFIFQYYEEEERQRGNFPDRFSGHQFPNYSSELNVNALLLGDSALYLCASSFTRVYTDTQYFGPGTRLTVL.

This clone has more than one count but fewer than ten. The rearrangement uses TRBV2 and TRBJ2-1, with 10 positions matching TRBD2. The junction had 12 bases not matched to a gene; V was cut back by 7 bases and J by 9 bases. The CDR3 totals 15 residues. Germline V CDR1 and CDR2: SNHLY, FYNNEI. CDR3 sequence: CASIRDRLAGAEQFF. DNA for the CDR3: TGTGCCAGCATTCGAGACCGGCTAGCGGGGGCTGAGCAGTTCTTC.

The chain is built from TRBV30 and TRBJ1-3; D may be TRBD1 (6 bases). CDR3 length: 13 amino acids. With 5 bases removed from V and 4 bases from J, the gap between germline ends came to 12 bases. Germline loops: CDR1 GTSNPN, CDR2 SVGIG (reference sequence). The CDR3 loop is CAWAQGKGNTIYF. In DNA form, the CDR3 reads TGTGCCTGGGCACAGGGAAAGGGAAACACCATATATTTT.

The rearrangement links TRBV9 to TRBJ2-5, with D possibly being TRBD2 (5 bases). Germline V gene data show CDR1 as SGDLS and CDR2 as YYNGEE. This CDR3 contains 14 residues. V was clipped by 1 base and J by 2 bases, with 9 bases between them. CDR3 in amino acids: CASSVFERQETQYF. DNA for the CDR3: TGTGCCAGCAGCGTATTTGAGCGGCAAGAGACCCAGTACTTC. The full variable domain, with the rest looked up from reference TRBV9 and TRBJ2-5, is DSGVTQTPKHLITATGQRVTLRCSPRSGDLSVYWYQQSLDQGLQFLIQYYNGEERAKGNILERFSAQQFPDLHSELNLSSLELGDSALYFCASSVFERQETQYFGPGTRLLVL.

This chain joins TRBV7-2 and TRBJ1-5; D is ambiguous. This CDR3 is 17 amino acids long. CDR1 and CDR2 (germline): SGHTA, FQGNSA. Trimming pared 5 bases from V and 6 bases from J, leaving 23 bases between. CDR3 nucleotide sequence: TGTGCCAGCAGCCAGTTCCCACGCGGCCCGGTGGGTCAGCCCCAGCATTTT. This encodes CASSQFPRGPVGQPQHF.

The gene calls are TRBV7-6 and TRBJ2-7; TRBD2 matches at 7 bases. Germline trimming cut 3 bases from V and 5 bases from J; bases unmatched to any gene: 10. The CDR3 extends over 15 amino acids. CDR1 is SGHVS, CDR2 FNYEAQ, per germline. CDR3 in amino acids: CASSLAGLGVDEQYF. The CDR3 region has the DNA TGTGCCAGCAGCTTGGCCGGACTAGGGGTGGACGAGCAGTACTTC.

CDR3 DNA sequence: TGCGCCAGCAGTCAATATAACGGGACATACCCGGGGGGGGCCAACGTCCTGACTTTC. Translation gives CASSQYNGTYPGGANVLTF. The gene calls are TRBV23-1 and TRBJ2-6, with TRBD1 as a possible D gene (6 bases). TRBV23-1 is filed as an ORF, its function uncertain. V gave up 1 base and J gave up 4 bases, with 20 bases separating them. The length of the CDR3 is 19 residues.